These 25 T cell receptor beta chains originate from one sample sequenced in a study of blood T cell repertoires in COVID-19. The data were produced by immunoSEQ multiplex PCR, yet TCRdb's version contains in-frame clones alone and is incomplete. In the table there are about 190,000 clones, about 88% of which are singletons. Sample: PBMCs or T cells enriched from blood (not recorded which). The receptors stem from a woman between 25 and 40 years old who had recovered from COVID-19.

Written as DNA, the CDR3 is TGCGCCAGCAGCTTGGGGACAGTGAACTATGGCTACACCTTC. Amino acids: CASSLGTVNYGYTF. The chain employs TRBV5-1 and TRBJ1-2, with a possible D match to TRBD1 (6 bases). There are 14 residues in the CDR3. Germline values: CDR1 SGHRS, CDR2 YFSETQ. The V gene lost 0 bases and the J gene lost 2 bases, with 8 bases spanning the gap.

This chain links TRBV2 with TRBJ2-3; a possible D gene is TRBD2 (6 bases). Germline V lookup: CDR1 SNHLY, CDR2 FYNNEI. This CDR3 contains 15 residues. The V end lost 0 bases, the J end lost 2 bases, and 9 bases lay between the germline ends. The CDR3 nucleotides read TGTGCCAGCAGTGAAGCGAGGCGGGACACAGATACGCAGTATTTT. This translates into CASSEARRDTDTQYF.

This chain joins TRBV6-6 and TRBJ2-5; TRBD2 is a possible D gene (6 bases). V was pared by 7 bases and J by 2 bases, with 14 bases between. CDR3 length: 14 amino acids. CDR1 is MNHNY and CDR2 is SVGAGI in the germline V gene (reference sequence). The CDR3 loop is CASTQGLHQETQYF. DNA for the CDR3: TGTGCCAGCACCCAGGGACTGCATCAAGAGACCCAGTACTTC.

The rearrangement links TRBV2 to TRBJ1-3; D remains unclear. Germline CDR1 is SNHLY and CDR2 is FYNNEI. The V end lost 5 bases, the J end lost 0 bases, and 23 bases lay between the germline ends. The CDR3 has 19 residues. The CDR3 DNA is TGTGCCAGCAGTTCCTCTCGTTCGGAGGGCCGCAGCTCTGGAAACACCATATATTTT. This encodes CASSSSRSEGRSSGNTIYF.

The V gene is TRBV6-1, the J gene TRBJ2-1; a weak D match, TRBD1 (5 bases). The V end was cut by 2 bases, the J end by 8 bases, with 22 bases between. The CDR3 has 17 amino acids. Germline V gene lookup returns CDR1 MNHNS and CDR2 SASEGT. The CDR3 nucleotides read TGTGCCAGCAGTGAACCACAGGCTAAGGGTTATGAGGATGAGCAGTTCTTC. Translated, it gives CASSEPQAKGYEDEQFF.

Only one count was recorded for this clone. The V call is TRBV12-5, the J call TRBJ1-1; 8 bases are shared with TRBD1. The length of the CDR3 is 14 residues. J gave up 11 bases and V 1 base, and 9 bases lay outside the gene matches. The germline CDR1 and CDR2 sequences are LGHNT and FRNRAP. The CDR3 sequence: CASGLDLGQAGAFF. The CDR3 region has the DNA TGTGCTAGTGGTTTGGACCTGGGACAGGCCGGGGCTTTCTTT. The complete variable domain, with remaining parts taken from reference TRBV12-5 and TRBJ1-1, reads DARVTQTPRHKVTEMGQEVTMRCQPILGHNTVFWYRQTMMQGLELLAYFRNRAPLDDSGMPKDRFSAEMPDATLATLKIQPSEPRDSAVYFCASGLDLGQAGAFFGQGTRLTVV.

The J gene is TRBJ2-3, the V gene TRBV3-1 (or the pseudogene TRBV3-2); a weak D match, TRBD2 (6 bases). This CDR3 is 16 amino acids long. In germline, CDR1 is LGHDT, CDR2 YNNKEL (reference sequence). The ends were cut back, 2 bases at V and 4 bases at J, with 16 bases in the middle. This CDR3 reads CASSQLEASEADTQYF. CDR3 nucleotides: TGTGCCAGCAGCCAACTCGAGGCTAGCGAGGCAGATACGCAGTATTTT.

The chain links TRBV28 to TRBJ2-1; D is possibly TRBD1 (6 bases). This CDR3 has 14 amino acids. Germline CDR1 MDHEN, CDR2 SYDVKM. V was clipped by 6 bases and J by 4 bases, with 13 bases between them. CDR3: CASRGRTEYNEQFF. DNA for the CDR3: TGTGCCAGCAGGGGCAGGACAGAGTACAATGAGCAGTTCTTC.

J is TRBJ2-1 and V is TRBV28; D may be TRBD2 (6 bases). CDR1 is MDHEN, CDR2 SYDVKM, per germline. Trimming took off 5 bases at V and 10 bases at J, with 33 bases between the two ends. The CDR3 extends over 19 amino acids. The CDR3: CASSLLGRDVAERGVEQFF. DNA of the CDR3: TGTGCCAGCAGTCTACTAGGTCGGGATGTAGCGGAGAGGGGTGTGGAGCAGTTCTTC.

This clone was detected many times. The chain employs TRBV18 and TRBJ2-4; weak D call: TRBD1 (6 bases). From germline, CDR1 is KGHSH and CDR2 LQKENI. This CDR3 region has 16 residues. Trimming left V 5 bases short and J 1 base short, with 15 bases between. The DNA of the CDR3 is TGTGCCAGCTCAAGTGAGGGGGTTTCGGCCAAAAACATTCAGTACTTC. The encoded protein is CASSSEGVSAKNIQYF. Full variable domain (remainder filled in from reference TRBV18 and TRBJ2-4): NAGVMQNPRHLVRRRGQEARLRCSPMKGHSHVYWYRQLPEEGLKFMVYLQKENIIDESGMPKERFSAEFPKEGPSILRIQQVVRGDSAAYFCASSSEGVSAKNIQYFGAGTRLSVL.

The rearrangement links TRBV18 to TRBJ2-2, with TRBD2 matching over 8 bases. The CDR3 is made up of 17 amino acids. J gave up 4 bases and V 3 bases, and 10 bases lay outside the gene matches. The germline V gene encodes CDR1 KGHSH and CDR2 LQKENI. This chain's CDR3 is CASSPLGLAATTGELFF. CDR3 nucleotides: TGTGCCAGCTCACCTCTTGGACTAGCAGCCACCACCGGGGAGCTGTTTTTT.

This chain uses TRBV28 with TRBJ1-6; D is ambiguous. Trimming stripped 3 bases from V and 9 bases from J, with 12 bases between. Germline V gene data show CDR1 as MDHEN and CDR2 as SYDVKM. The CDR3 runs 14 residues. In DNA form, the CDR3 reads TGTGCCAGCAGTTTTAGGACTCTGGGTTCACCCCTCCACTTT. This encodes CASSFRTLGSPLHF.

V is TRBV24-1 and J is TRBJ2-5, with D perhaps matching TRBD1 (6 bases). V gave up 4 bases and J gave up 2 bases, with 13 bases separating them. Per the germline V gene, CDR1 is KGHDR and CDR2 is SFDVKD. The CDR3 has 15 residues. The CDR3 sequence is CATSDAGAGQETQYF. In DNA, the CDR3 is TGTGCCACCAGTGACGCAGGGGCAGGTCAAGAGACCCAGTACTTC.

The chain carries TRBV6-5 and TRBJ1-1; perhaps TRBD1 as D (5 bases). Germline V lookup: CDR1 MNHEY, CDR2 SVGAGI. CDR3 length: 12 residues. Deletions cut 11 bases from V and 2 bases from J, with 12 bases between. The CDR3 DNA sequence: TGTGCCGAATCAGGGATAAACACTGAAGCTTTCTTT. Amino acids: CAESGINTEAFF.

The rearrangement links TRBV2 to TRBJ2-7; the match to TRBD1 covers 7 bases. The CDR3 is 15 amino acids. Losses at the gene ends were 10 bases for V and 5 bases for J; bases not matched to a gene: 17. Looked up from germline, CDR1 is SNHLY and CDR2 is FYNNEI. CDR3 region: CATTPFLDRLNEQYF. As DNA, the CDR3 is TGTGCCACAACCCCCTTTCTGGACAGGCTAAACGAGCAGTACTTC. The variable domain in full, with the rest retrieved from reference TRBV2 and TRBJ2-7, is EPEVTQTPSHQVTQMGQEVILRCVPISNHLYFYWYRQILGQKVEFLVSFYNNEISEKSEIFDDQFSVERPDGSNFTLKIRSTKLEDSAMYFCATTPFLDRLNEQYFGPGTRLTVT.

The chain carries TRBV10-2 and TRBJ1-1, with D perhaps matching TRBD1 (6 bases). The CDR3 is 13 residues long. V gave up 10 bases and J gave up 0 bases, with 12 bases separating them. From germline, CDR1 is WSHSY and CDR2 SAAADI. In nucleotides, the CDR3 is TGCGCCACCGAGACAGGAATGAACACTGAAGCTTTCTTT. Protein: CATETGMNTEAFF.

The chain recombines TRBV3-1 (or the pseudogene TRBV3-2) with TRBJ2-1; tentative D call: TRBD2 (5 bases). Trimming left V 4 bases short and J 6 bases short, with 13 bases between. In germline, CDR1 is LGHDT, CDR2 YNNKEL (reference sequence). CDR3 length: 14 residues. This chain's CDR3 is CASSPRWAGNEQFF. The CDR3 DNA reads as TGTGCCAGCAGCCCCCGGTGGGCGGGCAATGAGCAGTTCTTC.

This chain connects TRBV21-1 to TRBJ2-7; TRBD1 is the table's D call, not checked against the DNA. TRBV21-1 is an annotated pseudogene. The CDR3 has 15 amino acids. The DNA of the CDR3 is TGTGCCAGCAGCTCGAACAGGGACGGAGCGGACGAGCAGTACTTC. Protein sequence: CASSSNRDGADEQYF.

The chain joins TRBV11-2 to TRBJ1-5; D not certain. The V end lost 3 bases, the J end lost 3 bases, and 6 bases lay between the germline ends. The CDR3 consists of 13 residues. CDR1 is SGHAT, CDR2 FQNNGV, per germline. The CDR3 coding sequence is TGTGCCAGCAGCTTCTACTTCAATCAGCCCCAGCATTTT. Translating it yields CASSFYFNQPQHF.

This clone has a handful of counts. The CDR3, as DNA: TGCGCCAGCAGGCGGAAGAAAATCACCGGGGAGCTGTTTTTT. Translated: CASRRKKITGELFF. This sequence joins TRBV10-2 and TRBJ2-2; D gene ambiguous. With 6 bases removed from V and 4 bases from J, the gap between germline ends came to 12 bases. This CDR3 is 14 amino acids long. Per germline, CDR1 WSHSY and CDR2 SAAADI.

This chain connects TRBV3-1 (or the pseudogene TRBV3-2) to TRBJ2-2, with D possibly matching TRBD1 (6 bases). The length of the CDR3 is 14 residues. Germline-derived CDR1 and CDR2 are LGHDT and YNNKEL (reference sequence). Trimming removed 1 base from V and 6 bases from J, with 9 bases in between. The CDR3 DNA follows: TGTGCCAGCAGCCAAGCAGGGGTTGCCGGGGAGCTGTTTTTT. Translating it yields CASSQAGVAGELFF.

The chain couples TRBV27 to TRBJ2-7, with TRBD2 matching over 9 bases. This CDR3 has 15 amino acids. V trimming: 6 bases; J trimming: 4 bases; junction bases outside the gene matches: 10. The germline V gene encodes CDR1 MNHEY and CDR2 SMNVEV (reference sequence). The CDR3 DNA follows: TGTGCCAGCAGCGCGCGGGAGGGCGGTCCGTACGAGCAGTACTTC. It is translated as CASSAREGGPYEQYF.

The chain couples TRBV2 to TRBJ2-2; 9 bases are a match to TRBD1. J was trimmed by 3 bases and V by 8 bases; bases with no gene match: 4. Germline-derived CDR1 and CDR2 are SNHLY and FYNNEI. The CDR3 is 14 residues long. Here the CDR3 DNA reads TGTGCCAGCGGACAGGGGCGAGACACCGGGGAGCTGTTTTTT. Translating it yields CASGQGRDTGELFF.

J is TRBJ1-6 and V is TRBV7-6; tentatively, D is TRBD1 (5 bases). Trimming took off 5 bases at V and 11 bases at J, with 22 bases between the two ends. Germline CDR1 SGHVS, CDR2 FNYEAQ. CDR3 length equals 16 residues. The CDR3 region is CASSPGTDKALTPLHF. CDR3 nucleotides: TGTGCCAGCAGCCCCGGAACGGACAAGGCCCTCACACCCCTCCACTTT.

This sequence joins TRBV11-2 and TRBJ2-7; 8 nucleotides line up with TRBD1. V shed 5 bases and J 0 bases; nucleotides not matched to a gene: 12. From germline, CDR1 is SGHAT and CDR2 FQNNGV. The CDR3 is 17 amino acids. The CDR3 reads CASSQTSWDRYSYEQYV. The CDR3 coding sequence is TGTGCCAGCAGCCAAACCAGCTGGGACAGGTACTCCTACGAGCAGTACGTC.